The rows below give T cell receptor beta chains drawn from one sample of a study of PD-1 blockade in classical Hodgkin lymphoma. The protocol was immunoSEQ multiplex PCR, while the TCRdb copy is restricted to in-frame clones and leaves out a portion. This table holds tens of thousands of clones, nearly 90% found once. Sequencing used peripheral blood mononuclear cells (PBMCs), obtained before the fourth cycle of nivolumab. All receptors come from a human donor with classical Hodgkin lymphoma. Each CDR3 is given with its conserved first and last residue. D genes are given only for firm matches. Expanded clones get a size class; other rows say once, few or many, or leave the size out.

d_gene	abundance	v_gene	j_gene	CDR3nt	CDR3aa
NA	NA	TRBV29-1	TRBJ2-5	TGCAGCGTTGTAATAGGGCGGGAGACCCAGTACTTC	CSVVIGRETQYF
NA	NA	TRBV28	TRBJ1-3	TGTGCCAGCAACCTTCCTCAGGGCTCTGGAAACACCATATATTTT	CASNLPQGSGNTIYF
NA	NA	TRBV5-1	TRBJ1-2	TGCGCCAGCCCCACAGACAATGGCTATGGCTACACCTTC	CASPTDNGYGYTF
NA	NA	TRBV5-1	TRBJ2-2	TGCGCCAGCAGCTTGGAAGGGTCCGGGGAGCTGTTTTTT	CASSLEGSGELFF
NA	few	TRBV29-1	TRBJ1-1	TGCAGCACGTCCCGACAGTTGGTCGCTGAAGCTTTCTTT	CSTSRQLVAEAFF
NA	NA	TRBV11-2	TRBJ1-3	TGTGCCAGCAGCTTAGAGAGCCATTCTGGAAACACTATATATTTT	CASSLESHSGNTIYF
TRBD1	NA	TRBV7-9	TRBJ2-5	TGTGCCAGCAGCTTTGACAGGGGGATCCAGTACTTC	CASSFDRGIQYF
NA	NA	TRBV6-1	TRBJ1-5	TGTGCCAGCAGTGGCCGACAGACTTATAGCAATCAGCCCCAGCATTTT	CASSGRQTYSNQPQHF
NA	NA	TRBV6-5	TRBJ2-7	TGTGCCAGCAGTTACTCATCCGGGCCATACGAGCAGTACTTC	CASSYSSGPYEQYF
NA	NA	TRBV30	TRBJ1-1	TGTGCCTGGAGTGAGAAACAGGGCCAGGGGACTGAAGCTTTCTTT	CAWSEKQGQGTEAFF
NA	NA	TRBV5-4	TRBJ2-5	TGTGCCAGCAGCGCAGAACCGGACAGACAAGAGACCCAGTACTTC	CASSAEPDRQETQYF
NA	NA	TRBV5-1	TRBJ2-5	TGCGCCAGCAGCTTGGGCGGACCACAAGAGACCCAGTACTTC	CASSLGGPQETQYF
NA	NA	TRBV21-1	TRBJ1-5	TGTGCCAGCAGCAAAGCGGGGTGCTATAGCAATCAGCCCCAGCATTTT	CASSKAGCYSNQPQHF
NA	NA	TRBV5-1	TRBJ1-4	TGCGCCAGCAGCTCTACTGGACCTTCAACTAATGAAAAACTGTTTTTT	CASSSTGPSTNEKLFF
NA	NA	TRBV5-1	TRBJ1-2	TGCGCCAGCAGCGACGGACCTAACCCTGGCTATGGCTACACCTTC	CASSDGPNPGYGYTF
NA	NA	TRBV7-9	TRBJ2-1	TGTGCCAGCAGCTTAGACAGGCCGCAGTTCTTC	CASSLDRPQFF
NA	once	TRBV5-1	TRBJ2-1	TGCGCCAGCAGCTTGTCCGTAACTTTACAAGAGCAGTTCTTC	CASSLSVTLQEQFF
NA	NA	TRBV28	TRBJ1-2	TGTGCCAGCAGTTCGGCAGGGAGGGATGGCTACACCTTC	CASSSAGRDGYTF
NA	NA	TRBV7-9	TRBJ1-1	TGTGCCAGCAGCTTCGGAACTCTTACTCGGGGAGGTGAAGCTTTCTTT	CASSFGTLTRGGEAFF
TRBD1	few	TRBV7-7	TRBJ2-3	TGTGCCAGCGCGAGGTCAGGGGGTTCAGATACGCAGTATTTT	CASARSGGSDTQYF
NA	NA	TRBV5-1	TRBJ2-7	TGCGCCAGCAGTGGGCAGGGATACGAGCAGTACTTC	CASSGQGYEQYF
NA	NA	TRBV6-6	TRBJ1-1	TGTGCCAGCAGCCCCCCCGGGGGACTGAACACTGAAGCTTTCTTT	CASSPPGGLNTEAFF
TRBD2	NA	TRBV5-1	TRBJ2-3	TGCGCCAGCACTAGCGGGGGTAACACAGATACGCAGTATTTT	CASTSGGNTDTQYF
TRBD1	NA	TRBV5-1	TRBJ1-2	TGCGCCAGCAGCTTGGACCAGGGGGTCTGGGATGGCTACACCTTC	CASSLDQGVWDGYTF
NA	once	TRBV2	TRBJ2-1	TGTGCCAGCTCTGGGGAAATTCTCCCAAATGAGCAGTTCTTC	CASSGEILPNEQFF
NA	NA	TRBV14	TRBJ2-5	TGTGCCAGCAGCCAGGGCCCAGGGAGTTGGGGTCGAGAGACCCAGTACTTC	CASSQGPGSWGRETQYF
NA	NA	TRBV5-1	TRBJ1-2	TGCGCCAGCAGCTTGGGGCCCGAAGGCTACACCTTC	CASSLGPEGYTF
NA	NA	TRBV25-1	TRBJ1-2	TGTGCCAGCCGGGGGGCGGGGGCTAACTATGGCTACACCTTC	CASRGAGANYGYTF
NA	NA	TRBV5-5	TRBJ1-4	TGTGCCAGCAGCATAATCAGGGTAGGGGTAAAACTGTTTTTT	CASSIIRVGVKLFF
TRBD2	few	TRBV7-4	TRBJ2-3	TGTGCCAGCAGCTTAACCAGCGGGGAAAGCACAGATACGCAGTATTTT	CASSLTSGESTDTQYF
NA	once	TRBV2	TRBJ1-4	TGTGCCAGCAGTGACGGGGGGACGGCGCTGTTTTTT	CASSDGGTALFF